This T cell receptor (beta chain) came from a study of cytomegalovirus exposure and HLA in healthy donors. The CDR3 extends over 15 amino acids. V lost 3 bases, J lost 7 bases, and 7 bases stayed unmatched. The germline V gene encodes CDR1 MGHRA and CDR2 YSYEKL. Study conclusions and caveats: In a later analysis, V- and J-gene trimming of beta chains associated with a DCLRE1C missense variant, replicated independently. Most of the CMV-associated TCR beta chains (in a later analysis) appeared to be HLA-restricted. An Asian-associated ancestry cluster reportedly showed fewer N-insertions than the approximately 700-donor mean in a later analysis. Using a false discovery rate of 0.05, a later analysis showed that some 16,000 TCR beta sequences were associated with HLA alleles.

A word on this clone: Its antigen is not known.

It was with 60 Vbeta and 13 Jbeta primers that the PCR ran. Libraries were prepared by immunoSEQ multiplex PCR; TCRdb keeps only in-frame clonotypes and omits some of them. The sample lists more than 150,000 clones; almost 85% were seen once. Material: PBMCs. This clonotype was sampled from a boy aged 2 to 10 in good health and CMV-seronegative. This chain uses TRBV4-1 with TRBJ2-2; 8 nucleotides match TRBD1. CDR3: CASSHWDRQDGELFF. The DNA for the CDR3 is TGCGCCAGCAGCCATTGGGACAGGCAAGACGGGGAGCTGTTTTTT.